A selection of T cell receptor beta chains follows, all from one sample in a study of molecular identifiers for immune sequencing clone quantification. One entry per CDR3 protein, called by TCRdb with MiXCR from the PCR reads. Of about 86,000 distinct CDR3 sequences in the sample, approximately 23% were seen once. Sequencing was carried out using naive CD8+ T cells from blood, with Jurkat cell RNA spiked in. The source of these receptors is a human donor in good health. Some libraries in this study had Jurkat cell RNA spiked in. Each CDR3 is given with its conserved first and last residue. The D gene is left open where the match is weak. Rows give clone size only sometimes, using once, few, many, or a class for an expanded clone.

d_gene,j_gene,v_gene,abundance,CDR3nt,CDR3aa
TRBD1,TRBJ2-1,TRBV29-1,many,TGCAGCATCTACTCCCGGGACAGGGTCTACAATGAGCAGTTCTTC,CSIYSRDRVYNEQFF
-,TRBJ2-3,TRBV5-1,few,TGCGCCAGCAGCTTGTACGGGGTATTCAGCACAGATACGCAGTATTTT,CASSLYGVFSTDTQYF
-,TRBJ1-1,TRBV5-6,-,TGTGCCAGCAGCTTGGTGCCCGGTAGTTGGACTGAAGCTTTCTTT,CASSLVPGSWTEAFF
-,TRBJ2-7,TRBV5-6,few,TGTGCCAGCAGCTTGGGCAGAGCAACCCTCTACGAGCAGTACTTC,CASSLGRATLYEQYF
-,TRBJ2-3,TRBV27,-,TGTGCCAGCAGTCCTCTCGTCGCGGGGGCGGGGCAGTATTTT,CASSPLVAGAGQYF
-,TRBJ1-2,TRBV7-9,few,TGTGCCAGCAGCTTAGATCAGGCGGGACTGAACTATGGCTACACCTTC,CASSLDQAGLNYGYTF
-,TRBJ2-3,TRBV5-8,many,TGTGCCAGCAGCTTGGAGGGTTCGAGCCCCGTCACAGATACGCAGTATTTT,CASSLEGSSPVTDTQYF
TRBD2,TRBJ2-1,TRBV7-2,many,TGTGCCAGCAGCCCTCTAGCGGGAGCTTACAATGAGCAGTTCTTC,CASSPLAGAYNEQFF
-,TRBJ2-3,TRBV7-8,few,TGTGCCAGCAGCCCTAGGCTCTATATTACAGATACGCAGTATTTT,CASSPRLYITDTQYF
TRBD1,TRBJ2-7,TRBV10-3,few,TGTGCCATCAGGGCGACAGGGTATCAATACGAGCAGTACTTC,CAIRATGYQYEQYF
-,TRBJ2-5,TRBV7-6,-,TGTGCCAGCAGCTTAAACCCGGGAACCCAAGAGACCCAGTACTTC,CASSLNPGTQETQYF
TRBD1,TRBJ2-7,TRBV7-9,many,TGTGCCAGCAGCTTAGGGACAGGGGCCTACGAGCAGTACTTC,CASSLGTGAYEQYF
-,TRBJ2-5,TRBV27,-,TGTGCCAGCAGTTTACTAGGCAGCCAAGAGACCCAGTACTTC,CASSLLGSQETQYF
-,TRBJ2-1,TRBV23-1,few,TGCGCCAGCAGTCATCTCCAGCAACCTGTCTCCTACAATGAGCAGTTCTTC,CASSHLQQPVSYNEQFF
-,TRBJ1-5,TRBV5-3,few,TGTGCCAGCAGCTCCGGGGGTGGCTTAAGTCAGCCCCAGCATTTT,CASSSGGGLSQPQHF
TRBD2,TRBJ2-5,TRBV19,-,TGTGCCAGTAGTACATGGGACTATGGCGGAGAGACCCAGTACTTC,CASSTWDYGGETQYF
-,TRBJ1-1,TRBV18,-,TGTGCCAGCTCACCACCCGGGGGATTATCCACTGAAGCTTTCTTT,CASSPPGGLSTEAFF
-,TRBJ2-1,TRBV11-2,-,TGTGCCAGCAGCTCACCACGGAGCCACGAGCAGTTCTTC,CASSSPRSHEQFF
-,TRBJ2-5,TRBV20-1,-,TGCAGTGCTAGGTCGGACAGCCGAAGGGAGACCCAGTACTTC,CSARSDSRRETQYF
-,TRBJ2-7,TRBV6-2/TRBV6-3,many,TGTGCCAGCAGTTATGTTGAGGACTACGAGCAGTACTTC,CASSYVEDYEQYF
TRBD2,TRBJ2-3,TRBV9,-,TGTGCCAGCAGCGCGGGACTAGCGGAACCAGATACGCAGTATTTT,CASSAGLAEPDTQYF
-,TRBJ2-4,TRBV6-2/TRBV6-3,many,TGTGCCAGCAGTTCCGACAAGCTAGCCTTCAAAAACATTCAGTACTTC,CASSSDKLAFKNIQYF
-,TRBJ2-4,TRBV7-3,-,TGTGCCAGATCCAGGGTAATAGCCAAAAACATTCAGTACTTC,CARSRVIAKNIQYF
TRBD1,TRBJ2-3,TRBV28,many,TGTGCCAGCAGACCGACAGGGGGCACAGATACGCAGTATTTT,CASRPTGGTDTQYF
-,TRBJ1-1,TRBV2,many,TGTGCCAGCAACTCGCCCGGGGGGCGCGAAGCTTTCTTT,CASNSPGGREAFF
-,TRBJ2-1,TRBV9,-,TGTGCCAGCAGCACCAGACGGGCGGGACCCTTGGATGAGCAGTTCTTC,CASSTRRAGPLDEQFF